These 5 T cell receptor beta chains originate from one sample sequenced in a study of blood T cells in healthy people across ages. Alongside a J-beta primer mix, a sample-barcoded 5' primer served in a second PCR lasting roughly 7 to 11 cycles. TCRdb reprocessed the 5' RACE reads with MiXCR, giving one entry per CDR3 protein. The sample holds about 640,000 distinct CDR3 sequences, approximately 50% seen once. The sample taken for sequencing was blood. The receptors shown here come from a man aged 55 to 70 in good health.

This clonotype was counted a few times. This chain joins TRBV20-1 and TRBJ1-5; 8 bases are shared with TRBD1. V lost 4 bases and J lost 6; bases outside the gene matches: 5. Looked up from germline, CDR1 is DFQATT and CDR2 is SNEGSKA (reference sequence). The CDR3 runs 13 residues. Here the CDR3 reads CSATRGRFQPQHF. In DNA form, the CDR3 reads TGCAGTGCTACCAGGGGGCGGTTTCAGCCCCAGCATTTT.

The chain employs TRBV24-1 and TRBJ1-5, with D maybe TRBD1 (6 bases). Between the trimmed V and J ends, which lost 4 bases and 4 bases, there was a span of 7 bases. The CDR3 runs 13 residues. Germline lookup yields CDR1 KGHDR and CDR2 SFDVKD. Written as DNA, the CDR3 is TGTGCCACCAGTGAGACAGGAAATCAGCCCCAGCATTTT. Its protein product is CATSETGNQPQHF.

The CDR3 sequence is CASSQENRASRETQYF. The CDR3 nucleotides are TGTGCCAGCAGCCAAGAGAACAGGGCCAGTCGAGAGACCCAGTACTTC. The chain employs TRBV3-1 and TRBJ2-5, with D possibly being TRBD1 (6 bases). This CDR3 is built from 16 residues. V lost 0 bases, J lost 4 bases, and 15 bases lay in between. Germline V lookup: CDR1 LGHDT, CDR2 YNNKEL (reference sequence).

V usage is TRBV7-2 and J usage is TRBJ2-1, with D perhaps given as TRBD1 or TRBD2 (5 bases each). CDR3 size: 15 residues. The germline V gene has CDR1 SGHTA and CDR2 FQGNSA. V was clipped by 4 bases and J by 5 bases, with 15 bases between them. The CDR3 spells CASSSAGSGNNEQFF. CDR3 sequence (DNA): TGTGCCAGCAGCTCCGCAGGGAGTGGGAACAATGAGCAGTTCTTC.

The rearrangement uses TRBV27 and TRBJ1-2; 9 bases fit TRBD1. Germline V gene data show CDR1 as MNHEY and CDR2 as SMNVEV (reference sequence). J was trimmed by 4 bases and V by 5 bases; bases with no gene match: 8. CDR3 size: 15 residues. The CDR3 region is CASSPTGGLSYGYTF. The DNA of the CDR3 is TGTGCCAGCAGTCCAACAGGGGGCCTTAGCTATGGCTACACCTTC.